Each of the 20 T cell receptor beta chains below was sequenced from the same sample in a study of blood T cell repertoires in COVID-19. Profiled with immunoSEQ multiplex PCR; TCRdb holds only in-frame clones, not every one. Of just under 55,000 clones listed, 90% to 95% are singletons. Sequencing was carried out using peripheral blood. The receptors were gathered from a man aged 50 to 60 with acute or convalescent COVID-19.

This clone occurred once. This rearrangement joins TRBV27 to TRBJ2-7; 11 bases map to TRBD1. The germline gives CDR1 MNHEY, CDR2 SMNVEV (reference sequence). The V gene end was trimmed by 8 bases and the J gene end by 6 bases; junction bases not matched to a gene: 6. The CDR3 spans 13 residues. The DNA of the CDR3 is TGTGCCAGCGGGCGGACAGGGGGCCTCGAGCAGTACTTC. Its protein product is CASGRTGGLEQYF.

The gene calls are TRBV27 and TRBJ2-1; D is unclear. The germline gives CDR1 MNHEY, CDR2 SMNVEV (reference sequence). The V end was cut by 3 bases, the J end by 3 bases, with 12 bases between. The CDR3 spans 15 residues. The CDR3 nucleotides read TGTGCCAGCAGTTTTAGTGGCGGAAGCTACAATGAGCAGTTCTTC. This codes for CASSFSGGSYNEQFF.

The CDR3 here is CASSRGAGALEQYF. CDR3 sequence (DNA): TGCGCCAGCAGCAGAGGAGCAGGGGCGCTTGAGCAGTACTTC. The chain employs TRBV5-1 and TRBJ2-7, with D perhaps matching TRBD1 (6 bases). With 4 bases removed from V and 7 bases from J, the gap between germline ends came to 18 bases. This CDR3 spans 14 amino acids. CDR1 and CDR2 (germline): SGHRS, YFSETQ.

The CDR3 protein is CASSYRGGYGYTF. In DNA, the CDR3 is TGTGCCAGCAGCTACAGGGGTGGCTATGGCTACACCTTC. This chain connects TRBV11-3 to TRBJ1-2; 7 positions agree with TRBD1. Germline CDR1 and CDR2: SGHNT and YENEEA. Germline trimming cut 4 bases from V and 4 bases from J; bases unmatched to any gene: 3. The CDR3 spans 13 residues.

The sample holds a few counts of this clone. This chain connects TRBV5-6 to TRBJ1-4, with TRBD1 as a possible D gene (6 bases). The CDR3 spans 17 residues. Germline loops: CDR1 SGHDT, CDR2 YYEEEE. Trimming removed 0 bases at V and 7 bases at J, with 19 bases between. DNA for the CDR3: TGTGCCAGCAGCTTGGAGCGGGGGCAAGATCGCGTTGAAAAACTGTTTTTT. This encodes CASSLERGQDRVEKLFF.

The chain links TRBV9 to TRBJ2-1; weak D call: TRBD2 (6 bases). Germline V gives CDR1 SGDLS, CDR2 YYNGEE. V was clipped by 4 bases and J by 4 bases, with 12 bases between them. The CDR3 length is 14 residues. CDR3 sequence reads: CASSLGLPYNEQFF. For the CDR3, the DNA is TGTGCCAGCAGCCTCGGACTACCGTACAATGAGCAGTTCTTC. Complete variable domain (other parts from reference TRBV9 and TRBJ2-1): DSGVTQTPKHLITATGQRVTLRCSPRSGDLSVYWYQQSLDQGLQFLIQYYNGEERAKGNILERFSAQQFPDLHSELNLSSLELGDSALYFCASSLGLPYNEQFFGPGTRLTVL.

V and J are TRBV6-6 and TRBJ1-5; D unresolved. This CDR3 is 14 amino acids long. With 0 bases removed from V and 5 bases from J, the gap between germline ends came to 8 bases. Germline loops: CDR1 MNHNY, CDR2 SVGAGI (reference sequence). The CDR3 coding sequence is TGTGCCAGCAGTTACTCGGGGAGCGATCAGCCCCAGCATTTT. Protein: CASSYSGSDQPQHF.

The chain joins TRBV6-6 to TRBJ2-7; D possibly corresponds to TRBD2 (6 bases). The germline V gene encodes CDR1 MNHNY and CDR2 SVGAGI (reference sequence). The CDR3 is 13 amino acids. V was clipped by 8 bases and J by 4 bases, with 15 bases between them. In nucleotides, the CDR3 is TGTGCCAGCGGGAGGCAGGGAGGTTACGAGCAGTACTTC. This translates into CASGRQGGYEQYF.

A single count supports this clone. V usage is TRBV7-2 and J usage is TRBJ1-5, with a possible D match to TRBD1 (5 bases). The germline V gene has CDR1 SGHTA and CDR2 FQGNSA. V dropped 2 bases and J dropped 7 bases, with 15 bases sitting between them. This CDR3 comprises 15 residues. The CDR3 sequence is CASSLQGTVGQPQHF. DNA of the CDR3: TGTGCCAGCAGCTTACAGGGTACAGTCGGACAGCCCCAGCATTTT.

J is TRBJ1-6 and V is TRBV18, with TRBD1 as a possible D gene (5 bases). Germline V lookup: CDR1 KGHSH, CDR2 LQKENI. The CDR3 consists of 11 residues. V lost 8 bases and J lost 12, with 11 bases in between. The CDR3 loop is CASRGGEPLHF. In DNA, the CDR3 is TGTGCCAGCCGGGGCGGGGAACCCCTCCACTTT.

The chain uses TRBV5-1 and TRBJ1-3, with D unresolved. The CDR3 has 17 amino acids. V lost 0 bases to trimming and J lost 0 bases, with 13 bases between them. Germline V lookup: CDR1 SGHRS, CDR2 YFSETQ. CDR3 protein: CASSLGPGLGSGNTIYF. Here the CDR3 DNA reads TGCGCCAGCAGCTTGGGGCCCGGACTGGGCTCTGGAAACACCATATATTTT.

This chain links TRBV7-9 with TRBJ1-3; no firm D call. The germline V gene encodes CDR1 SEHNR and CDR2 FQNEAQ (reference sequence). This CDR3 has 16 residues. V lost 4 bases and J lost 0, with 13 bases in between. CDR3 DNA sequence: TGTGCCAGCAGCTCTCTCACTGTTAGCTCTGGAAACACCATATATTTT. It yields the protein CASSSLTVSSGNTIYF.

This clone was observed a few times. As DNA, the CDR3 is TGTGCCCTCCGAGAGGGGGCGGGGAAATACGAGCAGTACTTC. The encoded protein is CALREGAGKYEQYF. The gene calls are TRBV10-3 and TRBJ2-7; weak D call: TRBD1 (7 bases). Trimming stripped 11 bases from V and 4 bases from J, with 21 bases between. CDR1 and CDR2 from the germline V gene are ENHRY and SYGVKD. The CDR3 is made up of 14 amino acids.

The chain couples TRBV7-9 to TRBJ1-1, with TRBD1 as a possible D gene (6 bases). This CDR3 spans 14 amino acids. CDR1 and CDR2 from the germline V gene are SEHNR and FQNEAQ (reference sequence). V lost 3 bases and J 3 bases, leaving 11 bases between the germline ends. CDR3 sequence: CASSFRGRDTEAFF. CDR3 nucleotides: TGTGCCAGCAGCTTCAGGGGAAGGGACACTGAAGCTTTCTTT. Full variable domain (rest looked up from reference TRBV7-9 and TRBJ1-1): DTGVSQNPRHKITKRGQNVTFRCDPISEHNRLYWYRQTLGQGPEFLTYFQNEAQLEKSRLLSDRFSAERPKGSFSTLEIQRTEQGDSAMYLCASSFRGRDTEAFFGQGTRLTVV.

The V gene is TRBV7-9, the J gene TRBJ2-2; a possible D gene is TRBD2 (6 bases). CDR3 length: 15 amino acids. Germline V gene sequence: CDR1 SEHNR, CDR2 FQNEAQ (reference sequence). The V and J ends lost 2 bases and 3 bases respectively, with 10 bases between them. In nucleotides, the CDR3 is TGTGCCAGCAGCTTAAGGCGGGAATACACCGGGGAGCTGTTTTTT. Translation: CASSLRREYTGELFF. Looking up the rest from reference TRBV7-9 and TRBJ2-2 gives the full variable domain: DTGVSQNPRHKITKRGQNVTFRCDPISEHNRLYWYRQTLGQGPEFLTYFQNEAQLEKSRLLSDRFSAERPKGSFSTLEIQRTEQGDSAMYLCASSLRREYTGELFFGEGSRLTVL.

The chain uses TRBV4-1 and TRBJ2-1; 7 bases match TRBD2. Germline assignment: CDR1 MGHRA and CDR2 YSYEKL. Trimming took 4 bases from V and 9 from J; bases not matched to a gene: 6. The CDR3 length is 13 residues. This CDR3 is CASSRRTSPEQFF. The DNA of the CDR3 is TGCGCCAGCAGCCGACGGACTAGTCCTGAGCAGTTCTTC.

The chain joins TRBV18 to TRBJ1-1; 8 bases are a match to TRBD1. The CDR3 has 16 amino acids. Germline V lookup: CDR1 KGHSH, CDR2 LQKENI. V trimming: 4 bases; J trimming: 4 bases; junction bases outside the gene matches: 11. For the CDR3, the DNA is TGTGCCAGCTCACTTGGACAGGGTAGTGTAGGCACTGAAGCTTTCTTT. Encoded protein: CASSLGQGSVGTEAFF.

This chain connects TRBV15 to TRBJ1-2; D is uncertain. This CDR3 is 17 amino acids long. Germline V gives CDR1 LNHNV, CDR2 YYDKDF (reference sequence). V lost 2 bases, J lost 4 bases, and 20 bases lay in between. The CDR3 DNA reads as TGTGCCACCAGCAGAACCCCGGGATCCCCACAAACCTATGGCTACACCTTC. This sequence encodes CATSRTPGSPQTYGYTF.

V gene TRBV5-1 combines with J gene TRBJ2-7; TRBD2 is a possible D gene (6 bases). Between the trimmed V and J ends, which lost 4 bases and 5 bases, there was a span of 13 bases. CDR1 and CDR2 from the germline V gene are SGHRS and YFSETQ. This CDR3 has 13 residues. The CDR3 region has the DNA TGCGCCAGCAGCGAGACTAGGGCCCACGAGCAGTACTTC. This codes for CASSETRAHEQYF.

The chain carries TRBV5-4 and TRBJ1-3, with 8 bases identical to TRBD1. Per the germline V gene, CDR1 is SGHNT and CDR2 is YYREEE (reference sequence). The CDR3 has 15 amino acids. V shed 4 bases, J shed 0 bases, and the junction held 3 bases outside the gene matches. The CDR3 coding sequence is TGTGCCAGCAGCCTCGGGACAGGCTCTGGAAACACCATATATTTT. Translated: CASSLGTGSGNTIYF.